This T cell receptor beta chain was identified in a study of blood T cell repertoires in COVID-19. Under the authors' procedure: The assay estimated nucleated cells by amplifying reference gene primers. Some clones are missing from TCRdb's copy, which holds only in-frame ones; the method was immunoSEQ multiplex PCR. The V and J calls and the clone size are those of that table, but D and trimming were determined from the DNA. The sample has 30,000 to 40,000 clones; just under 75% are singletons. Germline CDR1 SGHTA, CDR2 FQGNSA. With 3 bases clipped from V and 10 bases from J, the junction kept 10 bases outside the gene matches. CDR3 length: 14 amino acids.

This sequence was found in a man aged 65 to 79 with COVID-19, enrolled during active disease. This chain joins TRBV7-2 and TRBJ1-2, with 8 bases identical to TRBD1. Source material: peripheral blood. As DNA, the CDR3 is TGTGCCAGCAGCTTGACTTACACAGGGGGGTACTACACCTTC. Protein: CASSLTYTGGYYTF.